This TCR beta chain was sequenced during a study of cytomegalovirus exposure and HLA in healthy donors. 60 Vbeta and 13 Jbeta primers were used in PCR. The method was immunoSEQ multiplex PCR; TCRdb's version includes in-frame clones alone and lacks a portion of them. Of 150,000 or so clones in the sample, roughly 79% were seen once. The V end was cut by 4 bases, the J end by 5 bases, with 14 bases between. The CDR3 extends over 15 amino acids. CDR1 MNHEY and CDR2 SMNVEV come from the germline V gene (reference sequence). This clonotype was sampled from a man aged 35-49 years in good health and CMV-seronegative. This chain joins TRBV27 and TRBJ2-2, with D possibly matching TRBD1 (7 bases). Sequencing was performed on PBMCs. The CDR3 nucleotides are TGTGCCAGCAGTTCCACAGGGGAGGTGACCGGGGAGCTGTTTTTT. Its translation: CASSSTGEVTGELFF.